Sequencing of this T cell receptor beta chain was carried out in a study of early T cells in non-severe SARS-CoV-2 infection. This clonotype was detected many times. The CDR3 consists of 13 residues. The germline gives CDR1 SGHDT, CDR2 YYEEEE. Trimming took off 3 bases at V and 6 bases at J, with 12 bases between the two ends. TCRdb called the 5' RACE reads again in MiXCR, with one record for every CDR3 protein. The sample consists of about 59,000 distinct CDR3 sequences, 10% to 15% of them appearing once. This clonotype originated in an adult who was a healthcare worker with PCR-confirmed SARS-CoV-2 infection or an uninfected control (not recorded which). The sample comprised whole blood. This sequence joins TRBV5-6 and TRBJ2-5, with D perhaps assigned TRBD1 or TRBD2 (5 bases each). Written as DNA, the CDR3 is TGTGCCAGCAGCTACGGGGACGGGAAGACCCAGTACTTC. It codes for CASSYGDGKTQYF.